This T cell receptor (beta chain) was sequenced for a study of cytomegalovirus exposure and HLA in healthy donors. Findings and caveats of the study: Another analysis was done later, and it associated approximately 17,000 TCR beta sequences with HLA alleles at 0.05 false discovery rate. Later on, an analysis showed TCR association rates differing by HLA locus, with DRB1 the most and HLA-C the fewest.

CDR3 length equals 10 residues. CDR1 is MRHNA and CDR2 is SNTAGT in the germline V gene. Deletions cut 1 base from V and 10 bases from J, with 2 bases between. The primer mix had 60 Vbeta and 13 Jbeta primers. Only in-frame clones appear in the TCRdb table, and some are missing; sequencing was by immunoSEQ multiplex PCR. The table lists about 150,000 clones, approximately 80% of them singletons. Concerning this clone itself: The antigen is undetermined.

The receptor was derived from a man aged 35-49 years in good health and CMV-seronegative. This chain joins TRBV6-4 and TRBJ2-4; D is unresolved. The sample comprised PBMCs. The CDR3 sequence is CASSDLIQYF. The CDR3 region has the DNA TGTGCCAGCAGTGACTTAATTCAGTACTTC.